Described below is a single TCR beta chain sequence and its context. V gave up 5 bases and J gave up 2 bases; unmatched junction bases: 13. CDR1 LNHNV and CDR2 YYDKDF come from the germline V gene (reference sequence). This CDR3 is 17 amino acids long. TCRdb keeps only in-frame clones here, not all; method: immunoSEQ multiplex PCR. This table holds about 250,000 clones, 87% found once. The data originate from a study of blood T cell repertoires in COVID-19. The sequence came from a man younger than 30 with active or convalescent COVID-19. The chain combines TRBV15 with TRBJ2-7; 9 bases line up with TRBD1. The sample consisted of peripheral blood. The CDR3 protein is CATSSLSRDREPYEQYF. CDR3 coding DNA: TGTGCCACCAGCTCCCTAAGTCGGGACAGGGAGCCCTACGAGCAGTACTTC.